This T cell receptor (beta chain) came from a study of cytomegalovirus exposure and HLA in healthy donors. Study-wide findings and caveats: Most sequenced TCRs were rare (though some public TCRs occurred in many donors). In vitro data verified three CMV-associated chains as specific for CMV antigens. Reports showed the classifier diagnosing cytomegalovirus status with high specificity and sensitivity. According to a subsequent analysis, TCR clusters from the first cohort were inclined to appear together in the roughly 120 validation repertoires.

The repertoire was sequenced with immunoSEQ multiplex PCR; TCRdb's copy has only in-frame clones and lacks some. This sample yields hundreds of thousands of clones, of which 70% to 90% are seen a single time; roughly 5.5% belongs to the top ten. CDR3 length equals 14 residues. V lost 2 bases, J lost 0 bases, and 10 bases lay in between. Looked up from germline, CDR1 is GTSNPN and CDR2 is SVGIG (reference sequence). With regard to this clone: Its matching antigen is unknown.

The chain carries TRBV30 and TRBJ2-5, with D possibly being TRBD1 or TRBD2 (5 bases each). Sequencing used PBMCs. The source is a woman under 30 in good health and CMV-seronegative. The CDR3 here is CAWSTGLYQETQYF. CDR3 nucleotide sequence: TGTGCCTGGAGTACAGGACTTTACCAAGAGACCCAGTACTTC. The variable domain in full, completed from reference TRBV30 and TRBJ2-5, reads SQTIHQWPATLVQPVGSPLSLECTVEGTSNPNLYWYRQAAGRGLQLLFYSVGIGQISSEVPQNLSASRPQDRQFILSSKKLLLSDSGFYLCAWSTGLYQETQYFGPGTRLLVL.